Presented here are 19 T cell receptor beta chains from one specimen sequenced in a study of PD-L1 blockade in urothelial cancer. Time point specified: pretreatment peripheral blood. Sequencing was performed with immunoSEQ multiplex PCR; in TCRdb, only in-frame clones are kept and a portion is missing. The repertoire consists of roughly 130,000 clones, with roughly 83% occurring once and the leading ten covering 2.5% to 3.5%. The sample was PBMCs, taken around atezolizumab (anti-PD-L1) treatment. The receptors shown here come from a man aged 50 to 59 with urothelial cancer.

V and J are TRBV5-1 and TRBJ2-5; the D gene is possibly TRBD1 (6 bases). Per the germline V gene, CDR1 is SGHRS and CDR2 is YFSETQ. The CDR3 totals 16 residues. V was pared by 3 bases and J by 5 bases, with 20 bases between. The CDR3 sequence: CASSYPVGTSSETQYF. The CDR3 DNA follows: TGCGCCAGCAGCTACCCGGTGGGGACATCCTCGGAGACCCAGTACTTC.

The rearrangement joins TRBV15 to TRBJ2-7; D gene unclear. The CDR3 covers 13 residues. The V gene lost 0 bases and the J gene lost 0 bases, with 3 bases spanning the gap. CDR1 is LNHNV, CDR2 YYDKDF, per germline (reference sequence). CDR3 sequence (DNA): TGTGCCACCAGCAGAGACTCCTCCTACGAGCAGTACTTC. It is translated as CATSRDSSYEQYF.

This clone was seen a few times. The genes are TRBV7-2 and TRBJ1-6; D gene uncertain. Germline V gene sequence: CDR1 SGHTA, CDR2 FQGNSA. CDR3 length equals 13 residues. Trimming left V 5 bases short and J 7 bases short, with 9 bases between. CDR3 DNA sequence: TGTGCCAGCAGCCGTGATCTAAATTCACCCCTCCACTTT. Residues: CASSRDLNSPLHF.

The rearrangement links TRBV19 to TRBJ1-6; 7 bases are shared with TRBD1. The CDR3 has 14 amino acids. CDR1 and CDR2 from the germline V gene are LNHDA and SQIVND (reference sequence). Trimming took 7 bases from V and 4 from J; bases not matched to a gene: 4. The CDR3 coding sequence is TGTGCCAGTAACCAGGGACAGTATAATTCACCCCTCCACTTT. Amino acids: CASNQGQYNSPLHF.

CDR3 sequence (DNA): TGTGCCAGCAGCCGTTTACAGGGGGCGAACACTGAAGCTTTCTTT. This gives the protein CASSRLQGANTEAFF. The chain uses TRBV14 and TRBJ1-1, with 9 bases identical to TRBD1. V lost 4 bases and J lost 1; bases outside the gene matches: 4. The germline V gene has CDR1 SGHDN and CDR2 FVKESK. The CDR3 has 15 residues.

V gene TRBV7-6 combines with J gene TRBJ2-5, with 14 bases identical to TRBD2. V dropped 5 bases and J dropped 4; count of bases not matched to a gene: 9. Germline V lookup: CDR1 SGHVS, CDR2 FNYEAQ. The CDR3 is 17 residues long. CDR3 bases: TGTGCCAGCAGCCTAAGACTAGCGGGAGGGCCGGGAGAGACCCAGTACTTC. It encodes CASSLRLAGGPGETQYF.

V and J are TRBV18 and TRBJ2-7, with 10 bases aligning to TRBD1. The V gene's germline CDR1 is KGHSH and CDR2 LQKENI. V trimming: 3 bases; J trimming: 6 bases; junction bases outside the gene matches: 8. CDR3 size: 15 residues. CDR3 amino acids: CASSPPETGGLEQYF. CDR3 DNA: TGTGCCAGCTCACCTCCCGAGACAGGGGGCCTCGAGCAGTACTTC.

The rearrangement joins TRBV7-2 to TRBJ2-1, with no clear D. The germline CDR1 and CDR2 sequences are SGHTA and FQGNSA. The CDR3 is made up of 13 amino acids. With 2 bases removed from V and 2 bases from J, the gap between germline ends came to 4 bases. CDR3 bases: TGTGCCAGCAGCTTATCGGCCTACAATGAGCAGTTCTTC. This codes for CASSLSAYNEQFF.

This CDR3 reads CASSPAGTGNTEAFF. Here the CDR3 DNA reads TGTGCCAGCAGCCCAGCCGGGACAGGCAACACTGAAGCTTTCTTT. This chain uses TRBV5-6 with TRBJ1-1, with 8 positions matching TRBD1. V was clipped by 4 bases and J by 2 bases; unmatched bases: 7. The CDR3 has 15 residues. Germline V gene lookup returns CDR1 SGHDT and CDR2 YYEEEE.

This chain links TRBV4-2 with TRBJ2-3; 14 bases are a match to TRBD2. This CDR3 region has 21 residues. V shed 3 bases, J shed 1 base, and the junction held 15 bases outside the gene matches. Germline CDR1 is LGHNA and CDR2 is YNFKEQ. In nucleotides, the CDR3 is TGTGCCAGCAGCCATGATGGGCTGACTAGCGGGAGGGCCGGGGGCACAGATACGCAGTATTTT. Translated, it gives CASSHDGLTSGRAGGTDTQYF.

A few counts support this clone. The DNA of the CDR3 is TGCAGCGTTGTGTCATACACTGAAGCTTTCTTT. Translated: CSVVSYTEAFF. This chain joins TRBV29-1 and TRBJ1-1; no firm D call. CDR3 length: 11 amino acids. Trimming left V 4 bases short and J 3 bases short, with 6 bases between. CDR1 and CDR2 (germline): SQVTM, ANQGSEA.

The chain carries TRBV27 and TRBJ1-1; 10 bases are a match to TRBD1. The CDR3 has 14 amino acids. The V segment lost 5 bases and the J segment 4 bases; nucleotides outside the gene matches: 4. Per the germline V gene, CDR1 is MNHEY and CDR2 is SMNVEV (reference sequence). CDR3 DNA sequence: TGTGCCAGCAGTCCGGGGACAGGGGTCACTGAAGCTTTCTTT. Translating gives CASSPGTGVTEAFF.

The rearrangement uses TRBV19 and TRBJ1-2; a weak D match, TRBD1 (5 bases). Germline CDR1 LNHDA, CDR2 SQIVND (reference sequence). This CDR3 contains 14 residues. V lost 4 bases and J lost 6, with 15 bases in between. DNA for the CDR3: TGTGCCAGTAGTACCCGGACACCCGTGGATGGCTACACCTTC. As protein: CASSTRTPVDGYTF.

This clone came up once. The chain couples TRBV6-4 to TRBJ2-1, with unresolved D. Germline values: CDR1 MRHNA, CDR2 SNTAGT. The CDR3 spans 14 residues. Trimming left V 0 bases short and J 7 bases short, with 10 bases between. DNA for the CDR3: TGTGCCAGCAGTGACTCCGGTGAGGTTAATGAGCAGTTCTTC. This encodes CASSDSGEVNEQFF.

The chain is built from TRBV18 and TRBJ1-5; D remains unclear. The ends were cut back, 2 bases at V and 2 bases at J, with 13 bases in the middle. The CDR3 sequence is 16 residues long. Germline CDR1 is KGHSH and CDR2 is LQKENI. CDR3 sequence: CASSPINSGGNQPQHF. CDR3 sequence (DNA): TGTGCCAGCTCACCAATAAACTCCGGGGGCAATCAGCCCCAGCATTTT.

The chain combines TRBV2 with TRBJ2-7; 14 bases map to TRBD2. The CDR3 sequence is 19 residues long. The germline gives CDR1 SNHLY, CDR2 FYNNEI. The V gene end was trimmed by 6 bases and the J gene end by 2 bases; junction bases not matched to a gene: 15. DNA for the CDR3: TGTGCCAGCAGCTCTAGAGCCGGGACTAGCGGGAGTGGCACCTACGAGCAGTACTTC. It is translated as CASSSRAGTSGSGTYEQYF.

In its sample, this clone was seen many times. CDR3 sequence reads: CASSQAGASSYEQYF. The CDR3 DNA reads as TGTGCCAGCAGTCAGGCAGGGGCATCTTCCTACGAGCAGTACTTC. The rearrangement uses TRBV27 and TRBJ2-7; tentative D call: TRBD1 (6 bases). From germline, CDR1 is MNHEY and CDR2 SMNVEV (reference sequence). V lost 5 bases and J 1 base, leaving 15 bases between the germline ends. This CDR3 is 15 amino acids long.

The V gene is TRBV19, the J gene TRBJ1-2; D uncertain. The V end lost 7 bases, the J end lost 4 bases, and 13 bases lay between the germline ends. Germline-derived CDR1 and CDR2 are LNHDA and SQIVND (reference sequence). The CDR3 is 13 residues long. CDR3 bases: TGTGCCAGTACCATGCCGAGTACCTATGGCTACACCTTC. This translates into CASTMPSTYGYTF. The full variable domain, completed using reference TRBV19 and TRBJ1-2, is DGGITQSPKYLFRKEGQNVTLSCEQNLNHDAMYWYRQDPGQGLRLIYYSQIVNDFQKGDIAEGYSVSREKKESFPLTVTSAQKNPTAFYLCASTMPSTYGYTFGSGTRLTVV.

The chain is built from TRBV27 and TRBJ1-5; D unresolved. Germline values: CDR1 MNHEY, CDR2 SMNVEV (reference sequence). The CDR3 length is 15 residues. Trimming pared 6 bases from V and 0 bases from J, leaving 12 bases between. The chain's CDR3 is CASRVSRDSNQPQHF. CDR3 in DNA: TGTGCCAGCAGGGTTTCTCGGGATAGCAATCAGCCCCAGCATTTT.